The 8 T cell receptor beta chains reported below all come from one sample, sequenced in a study of blood T cell repertoires in COVID-19. TCRdb's copy holds only in-frame clones and misses some; the assay was immunoSEQ multiplex PCR. The table includes some 150,000 clones, over 80% detected once. The source material was peripheral blood. All receptors derive from a man aged 50 to 59 who had recovered from COVID-19.

About this clone: The same CDR3 can be traced to other DNA sequences in this sample. V is TRBV9 and J is TRBJ1-6; 8 bases align to TRBD1. Germline values: CDR1 SGDLS, CDR2 YYNGEE. This CDR3 region has 16 residues. V trimming: 3 bases; J trimming: 4 bases; junction bases outside the gene matches: 6. The CDR3 bases are TGTGCCAGCAGCGGAGGACAGGGAGGTTATAATTCACCCCTCCACTTT. It is translated as CASSGGQGGYNSPLHF.

The chain couples TRBV18 to TRBJ2-2, with TRBD2 identical over 10 bases. This CDR3 contains 16 residues. Germline trimming cut 2 bases from V and 3 bases from J; bases unmatched to any gene: 3. Germline loops: CDR1 KGHSH, CDR2 LQKENI. CDR3 protein: CASSPRSGGDTGELFF. CDR3 nucleotide sequence: TGTGCCAGCTCACCAAGGAGCGGGGGGGACACCGGGGAGCTGTTTTTT.

The V call is TRBV11-2, the J call TRBJ1-3; maybe TRBD1 (6 bases). This CDR3 spans 14 amino acids. Per the germline V gene, CDR1 is SGHAT and CDR2 is FQNNGV. V lost 5 bases and J 2 bases, leaving 10 bases between the germline ends. In DNA, the CDR3 is TGTGCCAGCAGCCGGACAGATACTGGAAACACCATATATTTT. Translating it yields CASSRTDTGNTIYF.

The chain couples TRBV11-2 to TRBJ1-2, with D uncertain. V lost 1 base and J 4 bases, leaving 7 bases between the germline ends. The CDR3 runs 13 residues. Germline CDR1 and CDR2: SGHAT and FQNNGV. CDR3 bases: TGTGCCAGCAGCTTAGGAACGGGCTATGGCTACACCTTC. This codes for CASSLGTGYGYTF.

The rearrangement links TRBV6-5 to TRBJ2-1, with 8 nucleotides matching TRBD2. The CDR3 runs to 16 residues. CDR1 and CDR2 (germline): MNHEY, SVGAGI. With V trimmed by 4 bases and J by 7 bases, 12 bases remained unmatched. The CDR3 DNA reads TGTGCCAGCAGTTTAGTAGGCGGGGGGAATAATAATGAGCAGTTCTTC. Translation: CASSLVGGGNNNEQFF.

The genes are TRBV6-2 or TRBV6-3 and TRBJ2-7, with 10 bases matching TRBD2. Germline CDR1 MNHEY, CDR2 SVGEGT. Germline trimming cut 4 bases from V and 2 bases from J; bases unmatched to any gene: 2. This CDR3 comprises 14 residues. CDR3 sequence (DNA): TGTGCCAGCAGTTCAGCGGGGGGGGCCTACGAGCAGTACTTC. It yields the protein CASSSAGGAYEQYF.

This chain connects TRBV7-8 to TRBJ2-7; 8 bases fit TRBD2. Germline CDR1 is SGHVS and CDR2 is FQNEAQ. The V segment lost 3 bases and the J segment 5 bases; nucleotides outside the gene matches: 9. The CDR3 contains 15 residues. CDR3 region: CASSFFGRAEDEQYF. The DNA of the CDR3 is TGTGCCAGCAGCTTTTTCGGGAGGGCTGAGGACGAGCAGTACTTC.

This chain links TRBV29-1 with TRBJ2-3; no clear D. V was pared by 6 bases and J by 2 bases, with 9 bases between. This CDR3 is 12 amino acids long. Germline V gene sequence: CDR1 SQVTM, CDR2 ANQGSEA. Here the CDR3 reads CSVWAYTDTQYF. The CDR3 bases are TGCAGCGTATGGGCCTACACAGATACGCAGTATTTT.